This is a list of T cell receptor beta chains from one sample in a study of T-cell reconstitution after alpha-beta-depleted transplantation in children. TCRdb passed the PCR reads through MiXCR, listing each CDR3 protein once. The sample yields 250,000 to 400,000 distinct CDR3 sequences, over 20% seen once. The sequencing used PBMCs, mostly from graft donor cells, collected 180 days after TCRalphabeta/CD19-depleted stem cell transplant. The receptor source for this set is a male patient younger than 18 who had a stem cell transplant for acute lymphoblastic leukemia, so the T cells may come from the graft donor. Both conserved end residues are part of each CDR3. Each record gives: clone size, V gene, J gene, D gene, CDR3 DNA, CDR3 protein. The D gene is left open where the match is weak. Size is omitted from some rows. Given values are once, few, many or a class for expanded clones.

few	TRBV20-1	TRBJ2-1	TRBD1	TGCAGTGCAGTTTCGGGACAGGGCCAATGGAATGAGCAGTTCTTC	CSAVSGQGQWNEQFF
NA	TRBV9	TRBJ1-2	TRBD1	TGTGCCAGCAGCGAAGACAGGGTCAGGTCCCTCTATGGCTACACCTTC	CASSEDRVRSLYGYTF
NA	TRBV7-3	TRBJ1-2	NA	TGTGCCAGCAGCTTAAGCGAAGGGCAGGGCTACACCTTC	CASSLSEGQGYTF
few	TRBV5-1	TRBJ2-1	NA	TGCGCCAGCAGCCTCGCATGGGGTGAGCAGTTCTTC	CASSLAWGEQFF
few	TRBV5-1	TRBJ2-1	NA	TGCGCCAGCAGCTTGGGTGACAATGAGCAGTTCTTC	CASSLGDNEQFF
NA	TRBV7-6	TRBJ2-1	TRBD2	TGTGCCAGCAGCTTAGACCCGGGAGGGCCCTACAATGAGCAGTTCTTC	CASSLDPGGPYNEQFF
NA	TRBV20-1	TRBJ2-3	NA	TGCAGTGCTACTAGAGGGACAGATACGCAGTATTTT	CSATRGTDTQYF
NA	TRBV5-1	TRBJ2-3	NA	TGCGCCAGCAGCTCCCGAGGGGCTGGAAAAACAGATACGCAGTATTTT	CASSSRGAGKTDTQYF
NA	TRBV15	TRBJ2-2	TRBD2	TGTGCCACCAGCGGATGGACTAGAGGTACCGGGGAGCTGTTTTTT	CATSGWTRGTGELFF
NA	TRBV2	TRBJ1-2	TRBD1	TGTGCCAGCAGTGGGGACAGAATACACTATGGCTACACCTTC	CASSGDRIHYGYTF
NA	TRBV2	TRBJ1-2	NA	TGTGCCAGCAGTGCCGGGACGTACAACTATGGCTACACCTTC	CASSAGTYNYGYTF
NA	TRBV5-1	TRBJ2-3	TRBD2	TGCGCCAGCAGCTTGCCAGCGGGATTTGCGGATACGCAGTATTTT	CASSLPAGFADTQYF
NA	TRBV4-1	TRBJ2-1	NA	TGCGCCAGCAGCCAAGGGATACGTAAGGAGCAGTTCTTC	CASSQGIRKEQFF
few	TRBV7-6	TRBJ2-5	NA	TGTGCCAGCAGCTTAAAGCGACCCAGGGAGACCCAGTACTTC	CASSLKRPRETQYF
few	TRBV13	TRBJ2-1	NA	TGTGCCAGCAGCTCCCCCGGGACTGAGTACAATGAGCAGTTCTTC	CASSSPGTEYNEQFF
NA	TRBV6-5	TRBJ2-1	NA	TGTGCCAGCAGTTACCCCGGCGGGCGTAATGAGCAGTTCTTC	CASSYPGGRNEQFF
few	TRBV20-1	TRBJ2-6	NA	TGCAGTGCTAGAGGGGCCAGGATCTCTGGGGCCAACGTCCTGACTTTC	CSARGARISGANVLTF
many	TRBV5-1	TRBJ2-4	NA	TGCGCCAGCAGCTTGGCCTCTCTAGCCAAAAACATTCAGTACTTC	CASSLASLAKNIQYF
few	TRBV27	TRBJ2-1	TRBD2	TGTGCCAGCATACCCCTGGCACTCACTAGCGGAAGCTCCTACAATGAGCAGTTCTTC	CASIPLALTSGSSYNEQFF
few	TRBV5-1	TRBJ2-1	NA	TGCGCCAGCAGCTTAGGTATGGGGTCCTACAATGAGCAGTTCTTC	CASSLGMGSYNEQFF
NA	TRBV10-1	TRBJ2-7	TRBD2	TGCGCCAGCAGTGAAAGGACTAGCGGGTTCTACGAGCAGTACTTC	CASSERTSGFYEQYF
NA	TRBV20-1	TRBJ2-6	TRBD1	TGCAGTGCTAGACTGATAGGACGAAAGTCTAAACCGGGACAGGGAATCTCTGGGGCCAACGTCCTGACTTTC	CSARLIGRKSKPGQGISGANVLTF
few	TRBV7-6	TRBJ2-1	NA	TGTGCCAGCAGCTCCGTCGCTAGCATTTCCTACAATGAGCAGTTCTTC	CASSSVASISYNEQFF
NA	TRBV29-1	TRBJ2-7	TRBD2	TGCAGCGTTGAAGGCGGCGGGAGAGTCGACGAGCAGTACTTC	CSVEGGGRVDEQYF
NA	TRBV24-1	TRBJ1-6	NA	TGTGCCCCGGGGATACGAACTGCACCCCTCCACTTT	CAPGIRTAPLHF